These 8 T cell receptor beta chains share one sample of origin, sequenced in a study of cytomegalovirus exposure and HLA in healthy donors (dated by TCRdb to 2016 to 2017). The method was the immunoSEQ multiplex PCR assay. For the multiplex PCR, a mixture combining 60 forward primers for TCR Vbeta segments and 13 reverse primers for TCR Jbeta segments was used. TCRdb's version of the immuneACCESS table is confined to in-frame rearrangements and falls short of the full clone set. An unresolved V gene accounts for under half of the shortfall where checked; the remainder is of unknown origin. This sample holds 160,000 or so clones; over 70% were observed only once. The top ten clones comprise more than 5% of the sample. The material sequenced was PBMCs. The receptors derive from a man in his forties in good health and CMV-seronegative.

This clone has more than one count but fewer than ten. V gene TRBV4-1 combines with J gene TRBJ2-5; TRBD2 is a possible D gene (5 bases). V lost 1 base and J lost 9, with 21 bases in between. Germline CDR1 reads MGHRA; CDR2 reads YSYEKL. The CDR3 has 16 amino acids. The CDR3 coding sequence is TGCGCCAGCAGCCAAGCTGCGACACCACTTCGGCGGGCCCAGTACTTC. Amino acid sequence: CASSQAATPLRRAQYF.

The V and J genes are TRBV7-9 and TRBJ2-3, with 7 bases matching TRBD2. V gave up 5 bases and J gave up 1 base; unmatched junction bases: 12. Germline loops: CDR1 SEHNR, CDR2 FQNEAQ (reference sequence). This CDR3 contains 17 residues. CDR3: CASSQLGRAAGTDTQYF. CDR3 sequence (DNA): TGTGCCAGCAGCCAGCTAGGGAGGGCAGCTGGCACAGATACGCAGTATTTT.

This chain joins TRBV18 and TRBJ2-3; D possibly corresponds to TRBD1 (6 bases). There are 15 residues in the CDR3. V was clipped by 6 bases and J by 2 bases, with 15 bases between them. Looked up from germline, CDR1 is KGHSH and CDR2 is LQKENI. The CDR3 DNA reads TGTGCCAGCTCCCCGACGACAGGATTCACAGATACGCAGTATTTT. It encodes CASSPTTGFTDTQYF.

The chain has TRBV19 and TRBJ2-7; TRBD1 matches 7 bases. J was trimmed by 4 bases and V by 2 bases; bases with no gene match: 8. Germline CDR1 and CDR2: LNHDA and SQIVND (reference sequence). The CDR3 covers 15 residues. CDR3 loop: CASSIRTGDFYEQYF. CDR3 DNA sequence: TGTGCCAGTAGTATACGGACAGGAGATTTTTACGAGCAGTACTTC. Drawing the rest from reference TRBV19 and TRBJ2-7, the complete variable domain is DGGITQSPKYLFRKEGQNVTLSCEQNLNHDAMYWYRQDPGQGLRLIYYSQIVNDFQKGDIAEGYSVSREKKESFPLTVTSAQKNPTAFYLCASSIRTGDFYEQYFGPGTRLTVT.

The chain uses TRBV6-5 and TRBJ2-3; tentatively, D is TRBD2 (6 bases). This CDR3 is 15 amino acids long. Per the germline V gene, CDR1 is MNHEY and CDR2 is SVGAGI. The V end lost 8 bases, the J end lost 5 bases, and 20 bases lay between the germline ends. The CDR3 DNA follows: TGTGCCAGCTGGAGGGCGGGGCCCTCGGGAGATACGCAGTATTTT. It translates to CASWRAGPSGDTQYF.

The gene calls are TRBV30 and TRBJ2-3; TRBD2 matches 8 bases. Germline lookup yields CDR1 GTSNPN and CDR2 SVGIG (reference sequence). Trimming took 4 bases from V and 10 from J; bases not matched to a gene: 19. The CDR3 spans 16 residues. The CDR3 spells CAWKGEVQREIQAQYF. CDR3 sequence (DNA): TGTGCCTGGAAGGGGGAGGTCCAGCGGGAGATTCAGGCGCAGTATTTT. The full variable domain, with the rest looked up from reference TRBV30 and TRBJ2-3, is SQTIHQWPATLVQPVGSPLSLECTVEGTSNPNLYWYRQAAGRGLQLLFYSVGIGQISSEVPQNLSASRPQDRQFILSSKKLLLSDSGFYLCAWKGEVQREIQAQYFGPGTRLTVL.

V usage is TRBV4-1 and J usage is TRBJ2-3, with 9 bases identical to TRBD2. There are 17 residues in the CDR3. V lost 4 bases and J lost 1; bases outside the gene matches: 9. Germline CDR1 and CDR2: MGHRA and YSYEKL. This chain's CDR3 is CASSLQGAGGGTDTQYF. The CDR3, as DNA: TGCGCCAGCAGCCTCCAGGGAGCGGGGGGCGGCACAGATACGCAGTATTTT.

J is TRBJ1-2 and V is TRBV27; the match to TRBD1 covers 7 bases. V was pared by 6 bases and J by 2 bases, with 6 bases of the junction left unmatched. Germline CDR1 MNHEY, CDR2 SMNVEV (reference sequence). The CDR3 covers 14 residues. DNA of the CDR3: TGTGCCAGCAGCCCCGCAGGGGGGAACTATGGCTACACCTTC. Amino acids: CASSPAGGNYGYTF.